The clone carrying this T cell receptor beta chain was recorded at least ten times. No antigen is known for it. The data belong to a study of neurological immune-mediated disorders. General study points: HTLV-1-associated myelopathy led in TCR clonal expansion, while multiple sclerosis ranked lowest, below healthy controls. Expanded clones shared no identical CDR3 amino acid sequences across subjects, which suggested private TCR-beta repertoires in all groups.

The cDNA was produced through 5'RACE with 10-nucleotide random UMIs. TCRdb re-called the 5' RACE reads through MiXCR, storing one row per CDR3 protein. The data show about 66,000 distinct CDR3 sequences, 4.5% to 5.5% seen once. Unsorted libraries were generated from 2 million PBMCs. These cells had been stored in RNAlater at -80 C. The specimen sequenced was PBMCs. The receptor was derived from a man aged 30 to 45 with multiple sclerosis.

The CDR3: CSAPWGGNSGYTF. CDR3 DNA sequence: TGCAGTGCCCCCTGGGGGGGTAATAGTGGCTACACCTTC. V gene TRBV20-1 combines with J gene TRBJ1-2, with D perhaps matching TRBD1 (5 bases). The CDR3 runs to 13 residues. The ends were cut back, 6 bases at V and 7 bases at J, with 18 bases in the middle. CDR1 and CDR2 (germline): DFQATT, SNEGSKA (reference sequence).